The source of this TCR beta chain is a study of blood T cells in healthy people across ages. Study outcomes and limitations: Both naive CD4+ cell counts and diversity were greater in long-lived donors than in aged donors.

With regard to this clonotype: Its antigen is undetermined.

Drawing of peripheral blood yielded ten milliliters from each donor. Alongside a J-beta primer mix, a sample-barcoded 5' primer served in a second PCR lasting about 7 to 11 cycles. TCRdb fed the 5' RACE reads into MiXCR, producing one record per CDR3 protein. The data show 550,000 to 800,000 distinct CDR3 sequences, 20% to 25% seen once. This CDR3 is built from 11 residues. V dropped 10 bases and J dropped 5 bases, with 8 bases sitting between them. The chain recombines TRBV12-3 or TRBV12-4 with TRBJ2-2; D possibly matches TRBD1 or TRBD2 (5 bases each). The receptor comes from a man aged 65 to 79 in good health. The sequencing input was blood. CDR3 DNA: TGTGCCAACGAGGGGACCGGGGAGCTGTTTTTT. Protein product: CANEGTGELFF.